This note documents a single T cell receptor (beta chain) sequence. Germline-derived CDR1 and CDR2 are MNHNS and SASEGT. Trimming cost V 6 bases and J 3 bases, with 12 bases left between them. This CDR3 contains 14 residues. These data belong to a study of CD8 T cells in Susac syndrome. Sequencing of TCR beta covered CD8+ and CD4+ T cells obtained from blood. RNA amounts of 0.5 to 1 ug underwent reverse transcription with random hexamers. An immunoSEQ multiplex PCR amplified TCR beta CDR3 over 54 Vbeta and 13 Jbeta. TCRdb independently ran MiXCR on the immunoSEQ multiplex PCR reads; one entry per CDR3 protein. The sample consists of over 80,000 distinct CDR3 sequences, over 80% of them appearing once.

This sequence originates from a human donor in good health. The chain links TRBV6-1 to TRBJ2-1; a weak D match, TRBD1 (6 bases). Sequenced sample: CD8+ T cells from PBMCs. CDR3 in amino acids: CASSYWTVYNEQFF. In DNA, the CDR3 is TGTGCCAGCAGCTATTGGACAGTCTACAATGAGCAGTTCTTC.